The source of this T cell receptor (beta chain) is a study of T cell changes during pregnancy in multiple sclerosis (dated by TCRdb to between 2018 and 2021). Broadly, across the study: The study examined how the T cell repertoire changed over the course of pregnancy in women with multiple sclerosis.

The library was made by the immunoSEQ multiplex PCR assay. TCRdb's version of the immuneACCESS table is confined to in-frame rearrangements and falls short of the full clone set. An unresolved V gene accounts for under half of the shortfall where checked; the remainder is of unknown origin. The sample table lists approximately 100,000 clones, about 90% of them with a count of one. In total, the top ten clones hold roughly 1.5% of the sample. Worth noting for this clone: Its antigen has not been determined. Base-call qualities are not available, and no considerably larger clone is one nucleotide away.

The specimen comprised peripheral blood, sampled before pregnancy. This receptor was identified in a female donor with multiple sclerosis, enrolled in a pregnancy study.

Here is the DNA: TGTGCCAGTAGTATAGTCGGGGGGCCCGCCTACGAGCAGTACTTC. Its protein reads: CASSIVGGPAYEQYF. The chain joins TRBV19 to TRBJ2-7; TRBD2 could be the D gene, as 7 bases match. The germline V gene (reference sequence) specifies LNHDA as CDR1 and SQIVND as CDR2. V gives up 1 base and J gives up 2 bases, and the segment between their germline ends measures 12 bases. Taken from cysteine to phenylalanine, the CDR3 has 15 residues. The CDR3 DNA has 45 bases and is translated from base 1.